Listed below are T cell receptor beta chains from one sample, sequenced in a study of blood T cell repertoires in COVID-19. Profiling relied on immunoSEQ multiplex PCR, and the TCRdb table lists in-frame clones only, not all of them. The sample yields around 300,000 clones, approximately 89% seen once. The specimen was PBMCs or T cells enriched from blood (not recorded which). The receptor set was obtained from a woman aged 25 to 39 who had recovered from COVID-19. Each CDR3 is given with its conserved first and last residue.

J gene | V gene | CDR3 protein
TRBJ1-4 | TRBV4-2 | CASSPWQINEKLFF
TRBJ2-1 | TRBV5-1 | CASSGGLGFDNEQFF
TRBJ2-2 | TRBV7-6 | CASSLAGGLTGELFF
TRBJ1-2 | TRBV28 | CASSTPQGVGDGYTF
TRBJ2-7 | TRBV5-1 | CASSFRGYEQYF
TRBJ1-1 | TRBV6-5 | CASTDRAFAEAFF
TRBJ2-3 | TRBV7-8 | CASSLYTDTQYF
TRBJ1-5 | TRBV2 | CASSIPGPQHF
TRBJ1-6 | TRBV5-6 | CASSLFTGSLNSPLHF
TRBJ2-4 | TRBV19 | CASNNRDLNIQYF
TRBJ1-4 | TRBV7-2 | CASSPSQDRYEKLFF
TRBJ1-1 | TRBV27 | CASSGQGIPEAFF
TRBJ1-4 | TRBV5-5 | CASSLDRVTPNEKLFF
TRBJ1-1 | TRBV2 | CASTGASGRHTEAFF
TRBJ2-3 | TRBV3-1/TRBV3-2 | CASSRLTSGSTDTQYF
TRBJ1-4 | TRBV2 | CASSGTRPSNEKLFF
TRBJ2-1 | TRBV27 | CASRHFGISYNEQFF
TRBJ1-2 | TRBV4-1 | CASSPRTGFGNYGYTF
TRBJ2-5 | TRBV30 | CAWSPDELTQETQYF
TRBJ2-5 | TRBV27 | CASSSLAGDGKTQYF
TRBJ2-2 | TRBV13 | CASSPYDRNTGELFF
TRBJ1-2 | TRBV19 | CASSLRTGGYTF
TRBJ1-1 | TRBV29-1 | CSVTTKNTEAFF
TRBJ1-5 | TRBV12-3/TRBV12-4 | CASSPVGAQPQHF
TRBJ1-2 | TRBV19 | CASSMEGYYGYTF
TRBJ1-3 | TRBV10-3 | CAISDQGTGNTIYF
TRBJ2-3 | TRBV2 | CASREGLPRTDTQYF
TRBJ1-3 | TRBV6-1 | CASSDRSGNTIYF
TRBJ2-1 | TRBV5-1 | CASSLRQGFYNEQFF
TRBJ1-6 | TRBV27 | CASRAPGQGFSSPLHF
TRBJ2-3 | TRBV19 | CASSIRGGADTQYF